This T cell receptor beta chain was captured in a study of T-cell reconstitution after alpha-beta-depleted transplantation in children. This clonotype has a count of ten or more. TCRbeta library preparation incorporated unique molecular identifiers. Each CDR3 protein is one row after TCRdb ran MiXCR on the PCR reads. The data contain some 200,000 distinct CDR3 sequences, roughly 6% of them singletons. Trimming took off 2 bases at V and 1 base at J, with 8 bases between the two ends. Germline V CDR1 and CDR2: MNHEY, SVGAGI. The CDR3 totals 15 residues. V usage is TRBV6-5 and J usage is TRBJ2-2; D is unresolved. The sequences come from PBMCs, collected before TCRalphabeta/CD19-depleted stem cell transplant. The TCR comes from a girl under two years old with combined immunodeficiency, due to receive a stem cell transplant. The CDR3 DNA follows: TGTGCCAGCAGTTACGGTGCAGGGAACACCGGGGAGCTGTTTTTT. The encoded protein is CASSYGAGNTGELFF.